This is a list of T cell receptor beta chains from one sample in a study of blood T cell repertoires in COVID-19. TCRdb's copy holds only in-frame clones and misses some; the assay was immunoSEQ multiplex PCR. The repertoire holds over 200,000 clones, with roughly 86% as singletons. Material: peripheral blood. These receptors all stem from a woman aged 40 to 50 with acute or convalescent COVID-19. Both conserved end residues are part of each CDR3. Fields, in order: V gene, J gene, D gene, clone size, CDR3 protein, CDR3 DNA. A D gene is named only where the DNA matches it firmly. Size is stated for part of the rows, as once, few or many counts, or as a class when the clone is expanded.

v_gene: TRBV12-3/TRBV12-4
j_gene: TRBJ2-7
d_gene: -
abundance: -
CDR3aa: CASSFLYEQYF
CDR3nt: TGTGCCAGCAGTTTTCTCTACGAGCAGTACTTC

v_gene: TRBV20-1
j_gene: TRBJ2-5
d_gene: -
abundance: -
CDR3aa: CSASSPDQETQYF
CDR3nt: TGCAGTGCTAGTTCCCCGGACCAAGAGACCCAGTACTTC

v_gene: TRBV4-1
j_gene: TRBJ1-3
d_gene: TRBD1
abundance: -
CDR3aa: CAPNRPWDRDGNTIYF
CDR3nt: TGCGCCCCCAATCGACCTTGGGACAGGGATGGAAACACCATATATTTT

v_gene: TRBV5-1
j_gene: TRBJ1-4
d_gene: TRBD1
abundance: -
CDR3aa: CASSMTGGGTNEKLFF
CDR3nt: TGCGCCAGCAGCATGACAGGGGGCGGAACTAATGAAAAACTGTTTTTT

v_gene: TRBV2
j_gene: TRBJ1-1
d_gene: TRBD1
abundance: -
CDR3aa: CASSRTGLNAFF
CDR3nt: TGTGCCAGCAGCCGGACAGGACTGAACGCTTTCTTT

v_gene: TRBV6-1
j_gene: TRBJ1-2
d_gene: TRBD1
abundance: -
CDR3aa: CASSEAPTGVGYTF
CDR3nt: TGTGCCAGCAGTGAAGCGCCGACAGGGGTCGGCTACACCTTC

v_gene: TRBV4-3
j_gene: TRBJ2-5
d_gene: -
abundance: -
CDR3aa: CASSRDFQETQYF
CDR3nt: TGCGCCAGCAGCAGGGACTTCCAAGAGACCCAGTACTTC

v_gene: TRBV5-1
j_gene: TRBJ2-5
d_gene: TRBD2
abundance: few
CDR3aa: CASSPRSSGRQETQYF
CDR3nt: TGCGCCAGCAGCCCCCGTTCTAGCGGGAGGCAAGAGACCCAGTACTTC

v_gene: TRBV6-2/TRBV6-3
j_gene: TRBJ2-5
d_gene: TRBD1
abundance: -
CDR3aa: CASSYLLTGGETQYF
CDR3nt: TGTGCCAGCAGTTACCTGTTGACAGGGGGGGAGACCCAGTACTTC

v_gene: TRBV6-6
j_gene: TRBJ2-7
d_gene: TRBD1
abundance: -
CDR3aa: CASRRQGSSYEQYF
CDR3nt: TGTGCCAGCAGAAGACAGGGGAGCTCCTACGAGCAGTACTTC

v_gene: TRBV5-1
j_gene: TRBJ2-1
d_gene: TRBD2
abundance: few
CDR3aa: CASSRVAGGDNEQFF
CDR3nt: TGCGCCAGCAGCCGTGTGGCGGGAGGGGACAATGAGCAGTTCTTC

v_gene: TRBV11-2
j_gene: TRBJ1-2
d_gene: TRBD1
abundance: -
CDR3aa: CASSFHRGGYTF
CDR3nt: TGTGCCAGCAGCTTTCACAGGGGGGGCTACACCTTC

v_gene: TRBV6-1
j_gene: TRBJ2-3
d_gene: -
abundance: -
CDR3aa: CASSETAYMSDTQYF
CDR3nt: TGTGCCAGCAGTGAAACAGCTTACATGTCAGATACGCAGTATTTT

v_gene: TRBV11-2
j_gene: TRBJ2-7
d_gene: TRBD2
abundance: few
CDR3aa: CASSFGLAGYEQYF
CDR3nt: TGTGCCAGCAGCTTTGGACTAGCGGGTTACGAGCAGTACTTC

v_gene: TRBV12-3/TRBV12-4
j_gene: TRBJ1-5
d_gene: -
abundance: few
CDR3aa: CASRDRYSEPQHF
CDR3nt: TGTGCCAGCAGAGACAGGTACAGTGAGCCCCAGCATTTT

v_gene: TRBV6-2/TRBV6-3
j_gene: TRBJ1-1
d_gene: TRBD1
abundance: once
CDR3aa: CASSFTTGATEAFF
CDR3nt: TGTGCCAGCAGTTTCACGACAGGGGCGACTGAAGCTTTCTTT

v_gene: TRBV7-2
j_gene: TRBJ2-7
d_gene: -
abundance: -
CDR3aa: CASSSNRASYEQYF
CDR3nt: TGTGCCAGCAGCTCGAACAGGGCATCCTACGAGCAGTACTTC

v_gene: TRBV29-1
j_gene: TRBJ2-7
d_gene: TRBD2
abundance: -
CDR3aa: CSVEGGVPYEQYF
CDR3nt: TGCAGCGTTGAGGGAGGGGTCCCCTACGAGCAGTACTTC